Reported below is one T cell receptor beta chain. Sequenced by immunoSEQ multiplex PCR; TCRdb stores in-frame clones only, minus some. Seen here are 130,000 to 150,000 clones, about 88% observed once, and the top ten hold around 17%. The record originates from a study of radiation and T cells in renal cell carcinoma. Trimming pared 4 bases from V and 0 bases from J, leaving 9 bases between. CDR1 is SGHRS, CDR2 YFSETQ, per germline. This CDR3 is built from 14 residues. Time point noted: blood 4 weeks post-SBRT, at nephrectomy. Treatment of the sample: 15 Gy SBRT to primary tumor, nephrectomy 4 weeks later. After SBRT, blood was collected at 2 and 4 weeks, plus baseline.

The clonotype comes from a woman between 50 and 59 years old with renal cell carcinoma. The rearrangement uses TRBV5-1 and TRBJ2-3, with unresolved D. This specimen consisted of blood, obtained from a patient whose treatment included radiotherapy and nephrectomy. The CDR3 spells CASSHRRSTDTQYF. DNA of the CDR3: TGCGCCAGCAGCCATCGGAGAAGCACAGATACGCAGTATTTT.